A selection of T cell receptor delta chains follows, all from one sample in a study of DNA immune sequencing with unique molecular identifiers. TCRdb re-called the multiplex PCR reads using CATT. The table lists about 700 delta-chain clones, less than 15% of them singletons. The material sequenced was gamma-delta T cells from PBMCs. The receptors derive from a human donor in good health. Both conserved end residues are part of each CDR3. D genes are given only for firm matches. Where a row states a size, it is once, few, many or the class of an expanded clone; other rows omit it.

V gene,J gene,D gene,clone size,CDR3 DNA,CDR3 protein
TRDV3,TRDJ1,NA,NA,TGTGCCTTTGGGGCTTGCCTTTACTGGGTTTTAGCACCTCTCGATAAACTCATCTTT,CAFGACLYWVLAPLDKLIF
TRDV2,TRDJ3,NA,medium-sized,TGTGCCTGTGACAATGTGGGGGCTATGAAGGGCTCCTGGGACACCCGACAGATGTTTTTC,CACDNVGAMKGSWDTRQMFF
TRDV2,TRDJ1,NA,few,TGTGCCTGTGACCCTGTCGGGGGCACAAACCGTTACACCGATAAACTCATCTTT,CACDPVGGTNRYTDKLIF
TRDV2,TRDJ1,TRDD3,medium-sized,TGTGCCTGTGACTCGCTCTTTCCTACGAGTACTGGGGGACACGGCGGTAAACTCATCTTT,CACDSLFPTSTGGHGGKLIF
TRDV1,TRDJ1,NA,NA,TGTGCTCTTGGGGAACAGCCCCCATTCTGGTGGGGTTCGAAAACCGATAAACTCATCTTT,CALGEQPPFWWGSKTDKLIF
TRDV2,TRDJ1,TRDD3,medium-sized,TGTGCCTGTGACACCGTAGGTGGGGGATACGCACGACGGGCCAATAAACTCATCTTT,CACDTVGGGYARRANKLIF
TRDV3,TRDJ3,TRDD3,medium-sized,TGTGCCTTTTCCTACTGGGGGATCGTTAGCTCCTGGGACACCCGACAGATGTTTTTC,CAFSYWGIVSSWDTRQMFF
TRDV2,TRDJ1,TRDD3,NA,TGTGCCTGTGACGCTCTGGGGGATTACACCGATAAACTCATCTTT,CACDALGDYTDKLIF
TRDV2,TRDJ1,TRDD3,NA,TGTGCCTGTGACACCTTGTCACTGGGGGATACGGTAGGCTTGAGGCACACCGATAAACTCATCTTT,CACDTLSLGDTVGLRHTDKLIF
TRDV2,TRDJ1,NA,large,TGTGCCTGTGATCCCCTTCCCGAAAGGTCTTCGAGGGGATACACCGATAAACTCATCTTT,CACDPLPERSSRGYTDKLIF
TRDV1,TRDJ1,NA,NA,TGTGCTCTTGGGGAACTTCGGTGGGTTCCCTACACCGATAAACTCATCTTT,CALGELRWVPYTDKLIF
TRDV1,TRDJ1,TRDD3,NA,TGTGCTCTTGGGGAACTCAGCCCGATCTCCTGGGGGATACGCGGCCCCGATAAACTCATCTTT,CALGELSPISWGIRGPDKLIF
TRDV2,TRDJ3,TRDD3,few,TGTGCCTGTGACACGATGGAGGGTTACTGGGGGATATCGACCTCCTGGGACACCCGACAGATGTTTTTC,CACDTMEGYWGISTSWDTRQMFF
TRDV2,TRDJ3,NA,large,TGTGCCTGTGACACCGCTGTTAGCGGGGGACCGAGCTCCTGGGACACCCGACAGATGTTTTTC,CACDTAVSGGPSSWDTRQMFF
TRDV2,TRDJ3,TRDD3,medium-sized,TGTGCCTGTGACACCGTTGGGGGAGGCTCCTGGGACACCCGACAGATGTTTTTC,CACDTVGGGSWDTRQMFF
TRDV2,TRDJ3,TRDD3,medium-sized,TGTGCCTGTGACACCGTACTGGGGGATACGCCGTACTCCTGGGACACCCGACAGATGTTTTTC,CACDTVLGDTPYSWDTRQMFF
TRDV2,TRDJ3,NA,large,TGTGCCTGTGACCCGACTGGACCCCTTAGCTCCTGGGACACCCGACAGATGTTTTTC,CACDPTGPLSSWDTRQMFF
TRDV2,TRDJ1,TRDD3,NA,TGTGCCTGTGACACCGTCGAGATACTGGGGGACCACACCGATAAACTCATCTTT,CACDTVEILGDHTDKLIF
TRDV2,TRDJ1,TRDD3,medium-sized,TGTGCCTGTGACCCTCTCGATCGTACTGGGGGACTTGGATACACCGATAAACTCATCTTT,CACDPLDRTGGLGYTDKLIF
TRDV2,TRDJ3,TRDD3,medium-sized,TGTGCCTGTGACACGTTACCATCGGGGGAATCCGAACTGGGGGATAAGAGCTCCTGGGACACCCGACAGATGTTTTTC,CACDTLPSGESELGDKSSWDTRQMFF
TRDV1,TRDJ1,TRDD3,NA,TGTGCTCTTGGGGAACTAGGTACTGGGGATCTTCTGTACACCGATAAACTCATCTTT,CALGELGTGDLLYTDKLIF
TRDV2,TRDJ1,TRDD3,medium-sized,TGTGCCTGTGACCTACTGGGGGATACTGGAGACACCGATAAACTCATCTTT,CACDLLGDTGDTDKLIF
TRDV2,TRDJ3,NA,medium-sized,TGTGCCTGTGACACCGTACGGGATCCGAGCTCCTGGGACACCCGACAGATGTTTTTC,CACDTVRDPSSWDTRQMFF
TRDV1,TRDJ1,TRDD3,NA,TGTGCTCTTGGGGAAGCTCCCTACGCCAGTACTGGGGGCCTGTACACCGATAAACTCATCTTT,CALGEAPYASTGGLYTDKLIF
TRDV2,TRDJ1,TRDD3,medium-sized,TGTGCCTGTGTAGGTCTTGGGGGATCCAACACCGATAAACTCATCTTT,CACVGLGGSNTDKLIF
TRDV2,TRDJ3,NA,NA,TGTGCCTGTGACACCGCGGGGTCACCCTCCTGGGACACCCGACAGATGTTTTTC,CACDTAGSPSWDTRQMFF
TRDV2,TRDJ1,TRDD3,large,TGTGCCTGTGACGAGATGCTGGGGGATTATCACACCGATAAACTCATCTTT,CACDEMLGDYHTDKLIF
TRDV2,TRDJ1,TRDD3,medium-sized,TGTGCCGTCCGGGGGATACGAGGCGATAAACTCATCTTT,CAVRGIRGDKLIF
TRDV2,TRDJ1,TRDD3,medium-sized,TGTGCCTGTGACACCCTGGGGGATACGGGGTACACCGATAAACTCATCTTT,CACDTLGDTGYTDKLIF
TRAV29/DV5,TRDJ1,TRDD3,NA,TGTGCAGCAAGCGTACTGGGGGATACGCGGGGCTACACCGATAAACTCATCTTT,CAASVLGDTRGYTDKLIF
TRDV1,TRDJ2,TRDD3,few,TGTGCTCTTGGGGAACTTTCAACCTTCCTCCCCCTCGTACTGGGGGATCAGCTGCCTTTGACAGCACAACTCTTCTTT,CALGELSTFLPLVLGDQLPLTAQLFF
TRDV1,TRDJ1,TRDD3,NA,TGTGCTCTTGGGGACGCAGAAGTCCTACAAGGACCGTTGGCGGAATGGGGGATGCCCACCGATAAACTCATCTTT,CALGDAEVLQGPLAEWGMPTDKLIF